This record covers a single T cell receptor beta chain. Its cognate antigen has yet to be identified. Base qualities are missing; no much larger clone stands one base away. This sample is part of a study of blood T cells in healthy people across ages (dated by TCRdb to between 2015 and 2016). Background for the entire study: Template switching captured roughly one uniquely barcoded TCR beta cDNA molecule per two T cells in model experiments. Using deep sequencing normalized with unique cDNA molecular identifiers, the study measured how TCR beta repertoire diversity changes with age. For two donors (one aged 18 to 30 and one aged 80 or older), the study analyzed two additional independent replicas of 1 million unique cDNA reads from the same blood draw. Donors of different ages were randomly distributed across sequencing lanes to avoid experimental bias. Four age groups were formed from the donors: young (average 16 years), middle-aged (around 41), aged (around 68) and long-lived (around 80).

Systemically healthy Caucasian individuals from Russia, some 36 in total and aged about 6 to 100 years, were included as donors. Ten milliliters of peripheral blood were drawn from each donor into EDTA-treated Vacutainer tubes. Ficoll-Paque density-gradient centrifugation was used to isolate PBMCs, with at least 6.5 million per sample. Trizol reagent was used to extract total RNA from PBMCs, with at least 5.5 micrograms per sample. The percentages of naive CD45RAhigh/CD27high T cells were determined by flow cytometry on a PBMC aliquot from every donor. Library preparation was by 5' RACE. Sequenced using an Illumina HiSeq 2500. The second PCR ran for about 7 to 11 cycles and used a J-beta primer mix along with a sample-barcoded 5' primer. A unique molecular identifier was introduced onto each TCR beta cDNA molecule by a template-switch 5' adaptor carrying 12 random nucleotides. At least 3 million CDR3-containing paired-end reads were obtained from each sample. The Mint cDNA synthesis kit, primed by a TRBC-specific oligonucleotide, was used to synthesize first-strand cDNA from all RNA. Following uracil-DNA glycosylase treatment, a first 18-cycle PCR with universal primers M1SS and BC2_uni_R was performed on all cDNA. Under the source paper's analysis protocol: Each sample was normalized by randomly selecting 1 million high-quality reads, each carrying a distinct molecular identifier. Reads with shared molecular identifiers were discarded instead of being binned into consensus sequences. CDR3 identification, clonotype clustering and error correction used MiTCR with a Q25 quality threshold and the strictest error-elimination algorithm. A nonparametric unseen species model with Euler transformation was used to estimate lower-bound total TCR beta diversity. TCRdb trimmed the raw reads at Q25, called clones with MiXCR and kept productive beta chains. Each entry merges the rows of one CDR3 protein and shows their most common DNA and genes. The V and J calls were not made by the authors but by TCRdb's processing. In this sample the table shows about 1.8 million distinct CDR3 sequences, around half of which occur a single time. The ten biggest clones cover about 2.1% of the sample.

Points the paper makes about the study in general: Compared with the aged group, the long-lived group had more naive CD4+ T cells, fewer expanded clones and increased TCR diversity, suggesting age selection. Total diversity estimates from one million sequenced T cells were considered lower bounds and underestimates. Because donor CMV infection status was unknown, age-related changes in expanded clonotypes were potentially confounded. Observed TCR beta diversity correlated strongly with the percentage of naive T cells measured by flow cytometry. Observed TCR beta diversity per million T cells fell roughly linearly with age, and a significant reduction was already apparent by age about 36. Bulk unsorted PBMC profiling prevented conclusive comparison of naive and antigen-experienced compartments.

CDR1 MDHEN and CDR2 SYDVKM are derived from the germline V gene. V sheds 6 bases and J sheds 12 bases, leaving 18 bases between their ends. The cysteine opens and the phenylalanine closes a CDR3 of 13 amino acids. This entry keeps only the CDR3 DNA: 39 bases, framed from base 1. The sequence links TRBV28 to TRBJ2-1; the D gene identity is not certain. Sequences were obtained from blood. This TCR was sampled from a woman aged 40 to 50 in good health. The base sequence is TGTGCCAGCAGCTTCGTAGCCTCGGGCGGGCAGTTCTTC. This sequence encodes CASSFVASGGQFF. This CDR3, with the reference TRBV28 and TRBJ2-1 proteins standing in past its ends, gives the full variable domain DVKVTQSSRYLVKRTGEKVFLECVQDMDHENMFWYRQDPGLGLRLIYFSYDVKMKEKGDIPEGYSVSREKKERFSLILESASTNQTSMYLCASSFVASGGQFFGPGTRLTVL.